These 12 T cell receptor beta chains share one sample of origin, sequenced in a study of blood T cell repertoires in COVID-19. Profiled with immunoSEQ multiplex PCR; TCRdb holds only in-frame clones, not every one. The data show 280,000 or so clones, 88% seen once. Specimen: peripheral blood. These receptors came from a woman under 40 who had recovered from COVID-19.

This clone occurred once. V is TRBV4-3 and J is TRBJ2-6, with D unclear. Germline V CDR1 and CDR2: LGHNA, YSLEER. The V end was cut by 8 bases, the J end by 0 bases, with 8 bases between. This CDR3 is 14 amino acids long. The CDR3 region is CASSASSGANVLTF. The CDR3 coding sequence is TGCGCCAGCTCCGCGAGCTCTGGGGCCAACGTCCTGACTTTC.

This clone was picked up one time. CDR3 sequence reads: CASSLGQGLSDTQYF. DNA for the CDR3: TGTGCCAGCAGCTTGGGGCAGGGACTATCGGATACGCAGTATTTT. The V and J genes are TRBV7-7 and TRBJ2-3; 7 nucleotides agree with TRBD2. The V gene's germline CDR1 is SSHAT and CDR2 FNYEAQ (reference sequence). The CDR3 totals 15 residues. The V and J ends lost 3 bases and 6 bases, in that order; junction bases with no gene match: 9.

The rearrangement joins TRBV12-3 or TRBV12-4 to TRBJ2-7; D may be TRBD1 (5 bases). The CDR3 spans 13 residues. Deletions cut 3 bases from V and 6 bases from J, with 12 bases between. This CDR3 is CASSFGRAGEQYF. Written as DNA, the CDR3 is TGTGCCAGCAGTTTCGGCAGGGCCGGCGAGCAGTACTTC.

This chain uses TRBV7-2 with TRBJ1-6; a possible D gene is TRBD1 (5 bases). V was cut by 5 bases and J by 6 bases, with 14 bases left in between. Germline-derived CDR1 and CDR2 are SGHTA and FQGNSA. The CDR3 spans 15 residues. CDR3 sequence reads: CASSLIGAVNSPLHF. The CDR3 region has the DNA TGTGCCAGCAGCCTCATAGGGGCAGTTAATTCACCCCTCCACTTT. Drawing the rest from reference TRBV7-2 and TRBJ1-6, the complete variable domain is GAGVSQSPSNKVTEKGKDVELRCDPISGHTALYWYRQSLGQGLEFLIYFQGNSAPDKSGLPSDRFSAERTGGSVSTLTIQRTQQEDSAVYLCASSLIGAVNSPLHFGNGTRLTVT.

V is TRBV6-5 and J is TRBJ2-1; no clear D gene. The CDR3 is made up of 14 amino acids. Germline V gene lookup returns CDR1 MNHEY and CDR2 SVGAGI. V lost 4 bases, J lost 8 bases, and 15 bases lay in between. The CDR3 DNA follows: TGTGCCAGCAGTTCGCCAGGTCAATCTCATGAGCAGTTCTTC. Encoded protein: CASSSPGQSHEQFF.

A single count supports this clone. The V and J genes are TRBV24-1 and TRBJ2-1; D gene uncertain. Germline-derived CDR1 and CDR2 are KGHDR and SFDVKD. The V end lost 4 bases, the J end lost 6 bases, and 6 bases lay between the germline ends. The CDR3 contains 12 residues. Here the CDR3 reads CATSDFPNEQFF. In nucleotides, the CDR3 is TGTGCCACCAGTGACTTTCCCAATGAGCAGTTCTTC.

The chain recombines TRBV6-5 with TRBJ1-4, with 7 bases identical to TRBD1. Germline V gene data show CDR1 as MNHEY and CDR2 as SVGAGI. V lost 7 bases to trimming and J lost 5 bases; unmatched junction nucleotides: 4. The CDR3 covers 13 residues. CDR3 loop: CASMDRKNEKLFF. Here the CDR3 DNA reads TGTGCCAGCATGGACAGGAAGAATGAAAAACTGTTTTTT.

Details on this clone: Other DNA sequences of this sample code for an identical CDR3. The J gene is TRBJ2-7, the V gene TRBV19, with TRBD1 matching 8 bases. Germline V gene data show CDR1 as LNHDA and CDR2 as SQIVND (reference sequence). The V segment lost 7 bases and the J segment 3 bases; nucleotides outside the gene matches: 5. This CDR3 spans 13 amino acids. CDR3 region: CASTGQGGYEQYF. The CDR3 nucleotides are TGTGCCAGTACAGGACAGGGAGGCTACGAGCAGTACTTC. The whole variable domain, filled in from reference TRBV19 and TRBJ2-7, reads DGGITQSPKYLFRKEGQNVTLSCEQNLNHDAMYWYRQDPGQGLRLIYYSQIVNDFQKGDIAEGYSVSREKKESFPLTVTSAQKNPTAFYLCASTGQGGYEQYFGPGTRLTVT.

The V call is TRBV19, the J call TRBJ1-5; a weak D match, TRBD1 (6 bases). The CDR3 consists of 15 residues. V was clipped by 6 bases and J by 4 bases, with 16 bases between them. The V gene's germline CDR1 is LNHDA and CDR2 SQIVND (reference sequence). CDR3 sequence reads: CASSVGLRGNQPQHF. The CDR3 nucleotides are TGTGCCAGTAGCGTAGGCCTCAGGGGTAATCAGCCCCAGCATTTT.

The V and J genes are TRBV5-5 and TRBJ1-1; 8 nucleotides agree with TRBD1. This CDR3 spans 18 amino acids. CDR1 and CDR2 from the germline V gene are SGHKS and YYEKEE (reference sequence). V lost 4 bases, J lost 4 bases, and 18 bases stayed unmatched. The CDR3 loop reads CASSLTGGEPFRSTEAFF. Here the CDR3 DNA reads TGTGCCAGCAGCCTTACAGGGGGTGAACCCTTTAGGAGCACTGAAGCTTTCTTT.

This clone appeared a few times. The chain employs TRBV3-1 (or the pseudogene TRBV3-2) and TRBJ2-2, with 9 bases identical to TRBD1. The germline V gene has CDR1 LGHDT and CDR2 YNNKEL (reference sequence). Unmatched junction bases numbered 10, after V lost 3 bases and J lost 5 bases. CDR3 length: 17 residues. Here the CDR3 DNA reads TGTGCCAGCAGCCATCGAGCCTCCGGGACAGGGACCGGGGAGCTGTTTTTT. Translation gives CASSHRASGTGTGELFF.

The chain employs TRBV30 and TRBJ2-7; 8 bases line up with TRBD1. Germline CDR1 is GTSNPN and CDR2 is SVGIG (reference sequence). The CDR3 totals 13 residues. V lost 3 bases to trimming and J lost 6 bases; unmatched junction nucleotides: 7. In DNA form, the CDR3 reads TGTGCCTGGAGCTCAGACAGGGGAGGCGAGCAGTACTTC. Translating gives CAWSSDRGGEQYF.